A selection of T cell receptor beta chains follows, all from one sample in a study of identical twins' blood T cells. TCRdb processed the 5' RACE reads anew with MiXCR; each CDR3 protein has one entry. The table records 350,000 to 400,000 distinct CDR3 sequences, about 28% of them present only once. Sample: PBMCs. The receptors were sampled from a woman between 18 and 50 years old in good health. Each CDR3 is given with its conserved first and last residue. Fields, in order: clone size, CDR3 length, D gene, J gene, V gene, CDR3 DNA, CDR3 protein. A D gene is named only where the DNA matches it firmly. Expanded clones are given a class, and other clones once, few, many or no size at all.

abundance: few
len: 16
d_gene: -
j_gene: TRBJ2-2
v_gene: TRBV29-1
CDR3nt: TGCAGCGTTGATGTTTCCGGGACAAAGCGAACCGGGGAGCTGTTTTTT
CDR3aa: CSVDVSGTKRTGELFF

abundance: few
len: 11
d_gene: -
j_gene: TRBJ2-2
v_gene: TRBV6-6
CDR3nt: TGTGCCATATATATTACCGGGGAGCTGTTTTTT
CDR3aa: CAIYITGELFF

abundance: few
len: 12
d_gene: -
j_gene: TRBJ2-2
v_gene: TRBV20-1
CDR3nt: TGCAGTGCTAGAGATGAGACTGGGGAGCTGTTTTTT
CDR3aa: CSARDETGELFF

abundance: -
len: 16
d_gene: TRBD2
j_gene: TRBJ2-2
v_gene: TRBV11-2
CDR3nt: TGTGTCAGCAGAGCTTGGACTAGCGGACTCACCGGGGAGCTGTTTTTT
CDR3aa: CVSRAWTSGLTGELFF

abundance: -
len: 16
d_gene: TRBD1
j_gene: TRBJ2-4
v_gene: TRBV5-6
CDR3nt: TGTGCCAGCAGCCTGACAGGGGCGGACGGCAAAAACATTCAGTACTTC
CDR3aa: CASSLTGADGKNIQYF

abundance: few
len: 15
d_gene: TRBD1
j_gene: TRBJ1-2
v_gene: TRBV11-2
CDR3nt: TGTGCCAGCAGCTTAGGACCGGGACAGCCGTATGGCTACGCCTTC
CDR3aa: CASSLGPGQPYGYAF

abundance: many
len: 14
d_gene: -
j_gene: TRBJ2-2
v_gene: TRBV29-1
CDR3nt: TGCAGCTGCCAACAGGCGATGAACACCGGGGAGCTGTTTTTT
CDR3aa: CSCQQAMNTGELFF

abundance: -
len: 16
d_gene: -
j_gene: TRBJ2-2
v_gene: TRBV4-3
CDR3nt: TGCGCCGGCAGCCAAGGGCAGGGGCCAAACACCGGGGAGCTGTTTTTT
CDR3aa: CAGSQGQGPNTGELFF

abundance: -
len: 15
d_gene: -
j_gene: TRBJ1-4
v_gene: TRBV6-2/TRBV6-3
CDR3nt: TGTGCCAGCAGCCTCCGGGGTGCAACTAATGAAAAACTGTTTTTT
CDR3aa: CASSLRGATNEKLFF

abundance: -
len: 11
d_gene: -
j_gene: TRBJ2-1
v_gene: TRBV20-1
CDR3nt: TGCAGTGCTGGAGATTTGGCAGAGCAGTTCTTC
CDR3aa: CSAGDLAEQFF